The rows below give T cell receptor beta chains drawn from one sample of a study of blood T cell repertoires in COVID-19. Clones were sequenced by immunoSEQ multiplex PCR, and TCRdb holds only the in-frame ones, with some missing. This table holds some 100,000 clones, around nine tenths found once. Sequences were obtained from peripheral blood. The receptors shown here come from a woman in her 70s with acute or convalescent COVID-19. Both conserved end residues are part of each CDR3. Fields, in order: V gene, J gene, clone size, D gene, CDR3 protein, CDR3 DNA. A D gene is named only where the DNA matches it firmly. For some rows the clone size is stated as once, few or many, or as a class when expanded; others skip it.

v_gene: TRBV27; j_gene: TRBJ2-1; abundance: .; d_gene: TRBD1; CDR3aa: CASRQGIYNEQFF; CDR3nt: TGTGCCAGCAGACAGGGGATCTACAATGAGCAGTTCTTC
v_gene: TRBV11-3; j_gene: TRBJ2-1; abundance: .; d_gene: .; CDR3aa: CASSFLRDNEQFF; CDR3nt: TGTGCCAGCAGCTTTCTTCGGGACAATGAGCAGTTCTTC
v_gene: TRBV29-1; j_gene: TRBJ1-2; abundance: .; d_gene: .; CDR3aa: CSVVSFEQAYGYTF; CDR3nt: TGCAGCGTTGTTTCTTTCGAACAGGCCTATGGCTACACCTTC
v_gene: TRBV2; j_gene: TRBJ2-3; abundance: .; d_gene: TRBD2; CDR3aa: CASSDSGRTDTQYF; CDR3nt: TGTGCCAGCAGTGATAGCGGGAGAACAGATACGCAGTATTTT
v_gene: TRBV28; j_gene: TRBJ1-5; abundance: .; d_gene: .; CDR3aa: CASSLELQPQHF; CDR3nt: TGTGCCAGCAGTTTGGAGTTACAGCCCCAGCATTTT
v_gene: TRBV18; j_gene: TRBJ1-4; abundance: once; d_gene: .; CDR3aa: CASSPLSQGQPSNEKLFF; CDR3nt: TGTGCCAGCTCACCACTCTCCCAGGGGCAACCTTCTAATGAAAAACTGTTTTTT
v_gene: TRBV5-4; j_gene: TRBJ1-6; abundance: .; d_gene: .; CDR3aa: CASSYESGNSPLHF; CDR3nt: TGTGCCAGCAGCTATGAAAGCGGGAATTCACCCCTCCACTTT
v_gene: TRBV24-1; j_gene: TRBJ2-1; abundance: .; d_gene: .; CDR3aa: CATSDTGRGNEQFF; CDR3nt: TGTGCCACCAGTGATACCGGCAGGGGAAATGAGCAGTTCTTC
v_gene: TRBV2; j_gene: TRBJ2-7; abundance: few; d_gene: .; CDR3aa: CASRERNEQYF; CDR3nt: TGTGCCAGCAGGGAGAGGAACGAGCAGTACTTC
v_gene: TRBV6-1; j_gene: TRBJ2-1; abundance: few; d_gene: TRBD1; CDR3aa: CASSDRGPYNEQFF; CDR3nt: TGTGCCAGCAGTGACAGGGGGCCTTACAATGAGCAGTTCTTC
v_gene: TRBV2; j_gene: TRBJ2-5; abundance: .; d_gene: .; CDR3aa: CASVGRQETQYF; CDR3nt: TGTGCCAGCGTTGGCCGACAAGAGACCCAGTACTTC
v_gene: TRBV6-5; j_gene: TRBJ2-4; abundance: .; d_gene: .; CDR3aa: CASRMFSENIQYF; CDR3nt: TGTGCCAGCAGAATGTTCTCGGAAAACATTCAGTACTTC
v_gene: TRBV7-8; j_gene: TRBJ1-4; abundance: .; d_gene: .; CDR3aa: CASSLGQARGEKLFF; CDR3nt: TGTGCCAGCAGCTTAGGACAGGCGAGAGGGGAAAAACTGTTTTTT
v_gene: TRBV7-3; j_gene: TRBJ1-2; abundance: .; d_gene: TRBD1; CDR3aa: CASSGAGGGGYTF; CDR3nt: TGTGCCAGCAGCGGCGCAGGGGGCGGTGGCTACACCTTC
v_gene: TRBV18; j_gene: TRBJ1-4; abundance: .; d_gene: .; CDR3aa: CASSPRRPGQGEKLFF; CDR3nt: TGTGCCAGCTCACCACGCCGCCCAGGGCAGGGTGAAAAACTGTTTTTT
v_gene: TRBV6-6; j_gene: TRBJ1-1; abundance: .; d_gene: .; CDR3aa: CASSYSREVEAFF; CDR3nt: TGTGCCAGCAGTTACTCGAGGGAAGTTGAAGCTTTCTTT
v_gene: TRBV21-1; j_gene: TRBJ2-1; abundance: .; d_gene: .; CDR3aa: CASSKALSSDVSSGSSYNEQFF; CDR3nt: TGTGCCAGCAGCAAAGCGCTTTCTTCTGACGTCTCTAGCGGGAGCTCCTACAATGAGCAGTTCTTC
v_gene: TRBV10-3; j_gene: TRBJ2-7; abundance: .; d_gene: .; CDR3aa: CAIKSGVDSNEQYF; CDR3nt: TGTGCCATCAAATCGGGAGTGGATAGCAACGAGCAGTACTTC
v_gene: TRBV5-4; j_gene: TRBJ1-6; abundance: .; d_gene: TRBD1; CDR3aa: CASSLGSDRERSPLHF; CDR3nt: TGTGCCAGCAGCTTGGGCTCGGACAGGGAGAGATCACCCCTCCACTTT
v_gene: TRBV7-3; j_gene: TRBJ2-2; abundance: .; d_gene: .; CDR3aa: CASSRTGLVGIGRTGELFF; CDR3nt: TGTGCCAGCAGCCGCACGGGGTTGGTTGGGATAGGAAGGACCGGGGAGCTGTTTTTT
v_gene: TRBV4-2; j_gene: TRBJ2-7; abundance: .; d_gene: .; CDR3aa: CASSQVGGGGDEQYF; CDR3nt: TGTGCCAGCAGCCAAGTGGGTGGCGGAGGGGACGAGCAGTACTTC
v_gene: TRBV24-1; j_gene: TRBJ2-5; abundance: .; d_gene: .; CDR3aa: CATSDTGNQETQYF; CDR3nt: TGTGCCACCAGTGACACAGGCAACCAAGAGACCCAGTACTTC
v_gene: TRBV4-1; j_gene: TRBJ1-6; abundance: .; d_gene: TRBD1; CDR3aa: CASSQQGQGAFSPLHF; CDR3nt: TGCGCCAGCAGCCAGCAAGGGCAGGGGGCTTTTTCACCCCTCCACTTT
v_gene: TRBV5-4; j_gene: TRBJ1-2; abundance: .; d_gene: TRBD1; CDR3aa: CASSTSQGNYGYTF; CDR3nt: TGTGCCAGCAGCACCTCACAGGGGAACTATGGCTACACCTTC
v_gene: TRBV11-3; j_gene: TRBJ2-3; abundance: .; d_gene: .; CDR3aa: CASSLGGLEDTQYF; CDR3nt: TGTGCCAGCAGCTTAGGCGGATTGGAAGATACGCAGTATTTT
v_gene: TRBV7-3; j_gene: TRBJ2-7; abundance: once; d_gene: TRBD1; CDR3aa: CASSRGTGMYEQYF; CDR3nt: TGTGCCAGCAGCCGCGGGACAGGGATGTACGAGCAGTACTTC
v_gene: TRBV9; j_gene: TRBJ1-2; abundance: once; d_gene: TRBD1; CDR3aa: CASSAGTGIYGYTF; CDR3nt: TGTGCCAGCAGCGCCGGGACAGGTATCTATGGCTACACCTTC
v_gene: TRBV5-6; j_gene: TRBJ1-5; abundance: .; d_gene: .; CDR3aa: CASSLYGQGSNQPQHF; CDR3nt: TGTGCCAGCAGCTTGTATGGCCAGGGTAGCAATCAGCCCCAGCATTTT
v_gene: TRBV30; j_gene: TRBJ2-3; abundance: .; d_gene: TRBD2; CDR3aa: CAWRASGYTDTQYF; CDR3nt: TGTGCCTGGAGGGCTAGCGGATACACAGATACGCAGTATTTT
v_gene: TRBV29-1; j_gene: TRBJ2-2; abundance: .; d_gene: TRBD2; CDR3aa: CSADLGLGVGELFF; CDR3nt: TGCAGCGCAGACTTGGGACTAGGTGTCGGGGAGCTGTTTTTT
v_gene: TRBV13; j_gene: TRBJ2-4; abundance: .; d_gene: .; CDR3aa: CASSLQGIAKNIQYF; CDR3nt: TGTGCCAGCAGCTTACAGGGGATAGCCAAAAACATTCAGTACTTC
v_gene: TRBV5-1; j_gene: TRBJ1-2; abundance: .; d_gene: TRBD1; CDR3aa: CASSWTGGNYGYTF; CDR3nt: TGCGCCAGCAGCTGGACAGGGGGCAACTATGGCTACACCTTC
v_gene: TRBV14; j_gene: TRBJ2-2; abundance: .; d_gene: .; CDR3aa: CASSQPPRVAGKTGELFF; CDR3nt: TGTGCCAGCAGCCAACCCCCCCGAGTGGCAGGGAAAACCGGGGAGCTGTTTTTT
v_gene: TRBV5-4; j_gene: TRBJ2-1; abundance: .; d_gene: .; CDR3aa: CASSQQGSYNEQFF; CDR3nt: TGTGCCAGCAGCCAACAGGGTTCCTACAATGAGCAGTTCTTC
v_gene: TRBV2; j_gene: TRBJ2-3; abundance: .; d_gene: TRBD1; CDR3aa: CASIRDRGTDTQYF; CDR3nt: TGTGCCAGCATCCGGGACAGGGGCACAGATACGCAGTATTTT
v_gene: TRBV24-1; j_gene: TRBJ2-1; abundance: .; d_gene: TRBD2; CDR3aa: CATSDAPGLAEGMGNEQFF; CDR3nt: TGTGCCACCAGTGATGCTCCTGGACTAGCGGAGGGCATGGGCAATGAGCAGTTCTTC
v_gene: TRBV28; j_gene: TRBJ2-7; abundance: .; d_gene: .; CDR3aa: CAIQTQLPYEQYF; CDR3nt: TGTGCCATTCAAACGCAACTCCCGTACGAGCAGTACTTC
v_gene: TRBV7-8; j_gene: TRBJ1-5; abundance: .; d_gene: .; CDR3aa: CASSLDIYSNQPQHF; CDR3nt: TGTGCCAGCAGCTTAGACATTTATAGCAATCAGCCCCAGCATTTT
v_gene: TRBV5-1; j_gene: TRBJ2-1; abundance: .; d_gene: TRBD2; CDR3aa: CASSPGMMGGGRVHEQFF; CDR3nt: TGCGCCAGCAGCCCCGGGATGATGGGGGGCGGGAGGGTCCATGAGCAGTTCTTC
v_gene: TRBV19; j_gene: TRBJ1-5; abundance: .; d_gene: TRBD1; CDR3aa: CASSRRQGDNQPQHF; CDR3nt: TGTGCCAGTAGTAGAAGGCAGGGGGACAATCAGCCCCAGCATTTT
v_gene: TRBV5-4; j_gene: TRBJ2-1; abundance: .; d_gene: TRBD2; CDR3aa: CASRLAGETYNEQFF; CDR3nt: TGTGCCAGCCGACTAGCGGGGGAAACCTACAATGAGCAGTTCTTC